Reported below is one TCR beta chain. This entry belongs to a study of blood T cell repertoires in COVID-19. Study as a whole: Samples taken during acute and convalescent COVID-19 were collected in the United States, Italy and Spain. T cells, B-cell-depleted T cells, or PBMCs supplied cDNA or gDNA.

The CDR3 is 15 amino acids. The V gene's germline CDR1 is GTSNPN and CDR2 SVGIG (reference sequence). V was pared by 2 bases and J by 5 bases, with 6 bases of the junction left unmatched. In the authors' methods: Reference gene primer amplification in the assay estimated nucleated cell counts. Assay: immunoSEQ multiplex PCR; the TCRdb copy retains only in-frame clones and omits some. D and trimming were read from the DNA, whereas the V and J calls and clone size are those reported in that table. The sample shows about 6,400 clones, around 83% of them seen only once. The chain recombines TRBV30 with TRBJ2-5, with 12 nucleotides matching TRBD2. The sequenced sample was peripheral blood. The TCR sequence derives from a human donor with active COVID-19. The donor label of this sample is uncertain. CDR3 nucleotides: TGTGCCTGGAGTACGGGACTAGCGGGCCGGGAGACCCAGTACTTC. It encodes CAWSTGLAGRETQYF.